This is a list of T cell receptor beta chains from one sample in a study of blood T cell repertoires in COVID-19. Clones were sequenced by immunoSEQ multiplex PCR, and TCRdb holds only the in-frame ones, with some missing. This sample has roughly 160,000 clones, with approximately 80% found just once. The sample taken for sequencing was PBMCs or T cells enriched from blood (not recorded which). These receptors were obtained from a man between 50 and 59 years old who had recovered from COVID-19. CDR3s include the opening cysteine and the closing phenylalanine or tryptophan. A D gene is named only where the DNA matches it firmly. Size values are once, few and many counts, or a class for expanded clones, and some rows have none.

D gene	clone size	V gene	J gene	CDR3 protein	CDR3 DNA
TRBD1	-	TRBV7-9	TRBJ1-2	CASSLSVGQSYGYTF	TGTGCCAGCAGCTTAAGCGTGGGACAGTCCTATGGCTACACCTTC
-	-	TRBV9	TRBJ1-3	CASSVSAGDGNTIYF	TGTGCCAGCAGCGTATCCGCAGGGGATGGAAACACCATATATTTT
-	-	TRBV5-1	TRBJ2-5	CASSLEGGVRQETQYF	TGCGCCAGCAGCTTAGAGGGCGGGGTGCGGCAAGAGACCCAGTACTTC
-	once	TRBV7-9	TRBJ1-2	CASSPPQGHYGYTF	TGTGCCAGCAGCCCCCCCCAGGGTCACTATGGCTACACCTTC
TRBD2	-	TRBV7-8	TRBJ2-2	CASRGEGTGELFF	TGTGCCAGCAGGGGGGAGGGGACCGGGGAGCTGTTTTTT
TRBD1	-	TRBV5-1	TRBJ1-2	CASSLGGTAANYGYTF	TGCGCCAGCAGCTTGGGCGGGACAGCAGCTAACTATGGCTACACCTTC
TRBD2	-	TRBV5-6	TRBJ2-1	CASSLGWASGGTEQFF	TGTGCCAGCAGCTTGGGCTGGGCTAGCGGGGGGACTGAGCAGTTCTTC
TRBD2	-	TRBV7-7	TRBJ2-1	CASSLGTSGGDEQFF	TGTGCTAGCAGCCTAGGGACTAGCGGGGGGGATGAGCAGTTCTTC
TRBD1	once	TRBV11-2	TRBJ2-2	CASSPRGDRGKSGELFF	TGTGCCAGCAGCCCCAGAGGGGACAGGGGGAAATCCGGGGAGCTGTTTTTT
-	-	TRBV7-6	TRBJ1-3	CASSLVQGGNTIYF	TGTGCCAGCAGCTTAGTCCAGGGGGGAAACACCATATATTTT
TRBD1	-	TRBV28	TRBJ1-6	CASSRDSSWDNSPLHF	TGTGCCAGCAGCCGGGACAGTTCGTGGGATAATTCACCCCTCCACTTT
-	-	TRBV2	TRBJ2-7	CASSEMGQSLEQYF	TGTGCCAGCAGTGAGATGGGGCAGTCGCTCGAGCAGTACTTC
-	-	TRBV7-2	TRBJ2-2	CASSSRGRDGELFF	TGTGCCAGCAGCTCCCGGGGAAGAGACGGGGAGCTGTTTTTT
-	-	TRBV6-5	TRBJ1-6	CASASGGGSPLHF	TGTGCCAGTGCCTCGGGGGGCGGCTCACCCCTCCACTTT
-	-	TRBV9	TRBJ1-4	CASSVEGGANEKLFF	TGTGCCAGCAGCGTAGAAGGGGGTGCTAATGAAAAACTGTTTTTT
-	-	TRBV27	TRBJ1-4	CASSARPMRSGEKLFF	TGTGCCAGCAGTGCCCGCCCGATGAGGAGTGGTGAAAAACTGTTTTTT
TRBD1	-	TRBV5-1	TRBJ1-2	CASSSTGEYGYTF	TGCGCCAGCAGCTCGACAGGGGAGTATGGCTACACCTTC
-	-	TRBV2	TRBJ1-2	CARYRRGKGYTF	TGTGCCAGGTACCGCAGGGGAAAGGGCTACACCTTC
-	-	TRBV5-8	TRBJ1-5	CASSDRPDQPQHF	TGTGCCAGCAGTGACAGGCCGGATCAGCCCCAGCATTTT
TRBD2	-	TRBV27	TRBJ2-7	CASRRLAGTEQYF	TGTGCCAGCAGGAGACTAGCGGGGACCGAGCAGTACTTC